This T cell receptor beta chain is from a study of blood T cell repertoires in COVID-19. Here immunoSEQ multiplex PCR was the method, and the copy in TCRdb shows in-frame clones only, minus some. The repertoire holds approximately 150,000 clones, with 87% as singletons. CDR3 length equals 13 residues. Between the trimmed V and J ends, which lost 8 bases and 5 bases, there was a span of 15 bases. The clonotype comes from a woman aged 55-69 years who had recovered from COVID-19. Input material: peripheral blood. The V call is TRBV12-3 or TRBV12-4, the J call TRBJ1-1, with D perhaps TRBD1 (5 bases). This CDR3 is CASVLWGATEAFF. The CDR3 DNA reads as TGTGCCAGCGTTTTGTGGGGCGCTACTGAAGCTTTCTTT.